Listed here are 4 T cell receptor beta chains from one sample, sequenced in a study of post-analysis software for immune sequencing data. The TCR beta cDNA libraries carried unique molecular identifiers. In TCRdb, the PCR reads were re-called with MiXCR into one record per CDR3 protein. The repertoire holds around 440,000 distinct CDR3 sequences, with roughly 46% as singletons. These receptors have no identified antigens. Study-level findings and limits: Included in a set of a handful of TRBV segments more frequent in patients than controls were TRBV5-6, TRBV5-1 and TRBV20-1.

Input material: blood. The receptors here all came from a girl aged 10 to 17 with multiple sclerosis.

This chain links TRBV5-1 with TRBJ2-3, with TRBD1 matching 10 bases. Per the germline V gene, CDR1 is SGHRS and CDR2 is YFSETQ. CDR3 size: 18 residues. With V trimmed by 0 bases and J by 0 bases, 7 bases remained unmatched. CDR3 region: CASSLGDRGFSSTDTQYF. The CDR3 bases are TGCGCCAGCAGCTTGGGGGACAGGGGATTCTCTAGCACAGATACGCAGTATTTT.

This clonotype was seen more than once but under ten times. This chain joins TRBV5-1 and TRBJ1-2; 9 bases fit TRBD1. After removal of 3 bases from V and 11 bases from J, the junction contained 8 bases not matched to a gene. The CDR3 runs to 13 residues. Germline loops: CDR1 SGHRS, CDR2 YFSETQ. For the CDR3, the DNA is TGCGCCAGCAGCTCGCGGACAGGGGAAGTATACACCTTC. Its translation is CASSSRTGEVYTF.

This clonotype was recorded a few times. The CDR3 reads CASSSRGQGKGGPYNEQFF. CDR3 coding DNA: TGTGCCAGCAGCTCAAGGGGGCAGGGAAAAGGCGGGCCCTACAATGAGCAGTTCTTC. The chain uses TRBV7-9 and TRBJ2-1; 7 bases agree with TRBD1. The CDR3 length is 19 residues. The V segment lost 4 bases and the J segment 2 bases; nucleotides outside the gene matches: 17. CDR1 SEHNR and CDR2 FQNEAQ come from the germline V gene (reference sequence).

This clonotype was seen repeatedly, ten times or more. The chain has TRBV27 and TRBJ1-1; D gene ambiguous. The CDR3 spans 14 residues. Trimming shortened V by 6 bases and J by 0 bases, and 11 bases separated the two germline ends. Germline V gene data show CDR1 as MNHEY and CDR2 as SMNVEV (reference sequence). The CDR3: CASRVQGMNTEAFF. CDR3 in DNA: TGTGCCAGCAGGGTACAAGGAATGAACACTGAAGCTTTCTTT.